The 11 T cell receptor beta chains below come from one sample, sequenced in a study of T cell changes during pregnancy in multiple sclerosis. This table comes from immunoSEQ multiplex PCR, and its TCRdb copy is limited to in-frame clones, with some not included. The data contain tens of thousands of clones, almost 95% of them singletons. The specimen was peripheral blood, collected in the third trimester of pregnancy. The origin of the receptors is a female donor with multiple sclerosis, enrolled in a pregnancy study.

CDR3 coding DNA: TGTGCCAGCTCACCTAGGACAGGGGGCGCTGGGGCCAACGTCCTGACTTTC. Translated: CASSPRTGGAGANVLTF. The genes are TRBV18 and TRBJ2-6, with 11 bases fitting TRBD1. The CDR3 runs 17 residues. Per germline, CDR1 KGHSH and CDR2 LQKENI. Losses at the gene ends were 3 bases for V and 2 bases for J; bases not matched to a gene: 3.

The CDR3 region is CAWSVAELDKQYF. Here the CDR3 DNA reads TGTGCCTGGAGTGTCGCGGAACTAGACAAGCAGTACTTC. The chain has TRBV30 and TRBJ2-7; possibly TRBD2 for D (5 bases). V lost 0 bases and J 8 bases, leaving 14 bases between the germline ends. This CDR3 comprises 13 residues. Germline V gives CDR1 GTSNPN, CDR2 SVGIG (reference sequence).

This clone was counted once. The J gene is TRBJ1-2, the V gene TRBV7-9, with a tentative D call TRBD1 (6 bases). This CDR3 region has 12 residues. Germline V gene lookup returns CDR1 SEHNR and CDR2 FQNEAQ (reference sequence). V lost 7 bases, J lost 8 bases, and 14 bases lay in between. The CDR3 DNA is TGTGCCAGCACCCGAGGGGGTTTCGGCTACACCTTC. It codes for CASTRGGFGYTF.

The chain carries TRBV7-2 and TRBJ2-7; 11 bases are shared with TRBD2. The CDR3 extends over 17 amino acids. After removal of 6 bases from V and 4 bases from J, the junction contained 14 bases not matched to a gene. Germline V lookup: CDR1 SGHTA, CDR2 FQGNSA. CDR3 nucleotide sequence: TGTGCCAGCAGTCCTATTCGACTAGCGGGAAAGGTGTACGAGCAGTACTTC. Translating it yields CASSPIRLAGKVYEQYF.

The rearrangement joins TRBV27 to TRBJ2-1; TRBD2 agrees at 9 bases. The germline V gene encodes CDR1 MNHEY and CDR2 SMNVEV (reference sequence). The CDR3 length is 19 residues. The trim removed 5 bases at V and 7 bases at J, leaving 21 bases unmatched. CDR3 bases: TGTGCCAGCAGTACCAGGGGGGGTAGCGGGAGATCTGAGCGTAATGAGCAGTTCTTC. It is translated as CASSTRGGSGRSERNEQFF.

The chain recombines TRBV2 with TRBJ1-1; D unclear. The V gene's germline CDR1 is SNHLY and CDR2 FYNNEI. The CDR3 is 12 amino acids. The germline V and J ends were trimmed by 7 bases and 0 bases, with 6 bases remaining between them. The CDR3 coding sequence is TGTGCCAGCACTGGCTTGAACACTGAAGCTTTCTTT. Translated: CASTGLNTEAFF.

V gene TRBV18 combines with J gene TRBJ1-2; the match to TRBD1 covers 9 bases. The CDR3 is 16 amino acids. J lost 4 bases, V lost 4 bases, and 10 bases had no gene match. CDR1 and CDR2 from the germline V gene are KGHSH and LQKENI. CDR3 protein: CASSQPGQGHIYGYTF. The DNA of the CDR3 is TGTGCCAGCTCACAACCGGGACAGGGTCATATCTATGGCTACACCTTC. Together with reference TRBV18 and TRBJ1-2, the CDR3 gives the full variable domain: NAGVMQNPRHLVRRRGQEARLRCSPMKGHSHVYWYRQLPEEGLKFMVYLQKENIIDESGMPKERFSAEFPKEGPSILRIQQVVRGDSAAYFCASSQPGQGHIYGYTFGSGTRLTVV.

The genes are TRBV28 and TRBJ2-1; D is unresolved. The CDR3 contains 14 residues. V lost 10 bases and J lost 0, with 13 bases in between. Germline V gene lookup returns CDR1 MDHEN and CDR2 SYDVKM. The CDR3 region has the DNA TGTGCCACTACTCCTGGGCCCTCCTACAATGAGCAGTTCTTC. It specifies CATTPGPSYNEQFF.

The chain employs TRBV6-5 and TRBJ2-7; 7 bases fit TRBD2. The germline V gene encodes CDR1 MNHEY and CDR2 SVGAGI. Trimming took 2 bases from V and 4 from J; bases not matched to a gene: 5. This CDR3 comprises 14 residues. CDR3 bases: TGTGCCAGCAGTTACCGAGATAGCGGGTACGAGCAGTACTTC. It codes for CASSYRDSGYEQYF.

The V gene is TRBV5-3, the J gene TRBJ2-1, with a possible D match to TRBD1 (7 bases). TRBV5-3 is filed as an ORF, its function uncertain. CDR3 length: 14 amino acids. Trimming pared 10 bases from V and 7 bases from J, leaving 21 bases between. This CDR3 reads CALYFRQGGNEQFF. CDR3 DNA sequence: TGTGCCCTTTACTTTCGGCAGGGGGGTAATGAGCAGTTCTTC.

The chain joins TRBV27 to TRBJ2-6; a weak D match, TRBD1 (5 bases). This CDR3 region has 16 residues. Between the trimmed V and J ends, which lost 4 bases and 0 bases, there was a span of 10 bases. The V gene's germline CDR1 is MNHEY and CDR2 SMNVEV (reference sequence). The CDR3 reads CASSWGRSSGANVLTF. CDR3 in DNA: TGTGCCAGCAGTTGGGGCAGAAGCTCTGGGGCCAACGTCCTGACTTTC. The whole variable domain, filled in from reference TRBV27 and TRBJ2-6, reads EAQVTQNPRYLITVTGKKLTVTCSQNMNHEYMSWYRQDPGLGLRQIYYSMNVEVTDKGDVPEGYKVSRKEKRNFPLILESPSPNQTSLYFCASSWGRSSGANVLTFGAGSRLTVL.